Given below is one T cell receptor beta chain in context. Its antigen is unknown. This sample stems from a study of response to subunit inactivated influenza vaccine. TCRdb used MiXCR to reprocess the RT-PCR reads, holding one entry per CDR3 protein. The sample lists about 800,000 distinct CDR3 sequences; around 21% were seen once. Study-level points and caveats: The authors put forward the suggestion that each seasonal influenza vaccination may bring in only a limited number of new T cells.

The germline gives CDR1 SGDLS, CDR2 YYNGEE. V lost 0 bases, J lost 3 bases, and 11 bases lay in between. The CDR3 covers 15 residues. Sequenced here: PBMCs from blood, sampled roughly 5 days after vaccination. The TCR was taken from a man aged 45-65 years who received an inactivated influenza vaccine. The chain has TRBV9 and TRBJ2-3; the D is unclear. CDR3 protein: CASSVEDGTTDTQYF. The CDR3 bases are TGTGCCAGCAGCGTAGAGGACGGAACGACAGATACGCAGTATTTT. Looking up the rest from reference TRBV9 and TRBJ2-3 gives the full variable domain: DSGVTQTPKHLITATGQRVTLRCSPRSGDLSVYWYQQSLDQGLQFLIQYYNGEERAKGNILERFSAQQFPDLHSELNLSSLELGDSALYFCASSVEDGTTDTQYFGPGTRLTVL.